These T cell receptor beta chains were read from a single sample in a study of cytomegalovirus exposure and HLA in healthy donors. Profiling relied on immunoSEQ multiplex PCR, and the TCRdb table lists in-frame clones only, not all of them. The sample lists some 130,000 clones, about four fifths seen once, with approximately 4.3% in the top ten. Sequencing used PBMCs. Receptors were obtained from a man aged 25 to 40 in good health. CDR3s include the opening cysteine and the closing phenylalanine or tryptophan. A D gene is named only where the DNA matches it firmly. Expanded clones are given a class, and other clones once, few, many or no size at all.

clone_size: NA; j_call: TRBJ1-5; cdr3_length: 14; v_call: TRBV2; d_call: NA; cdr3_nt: TGTGCCAGCAGTTCCAGGGTTAGCAATCAGCCCCAGCATTTT; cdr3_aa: CASSSRVSNQPQHF
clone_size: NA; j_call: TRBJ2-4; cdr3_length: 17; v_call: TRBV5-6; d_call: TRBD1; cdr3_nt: TGTGCCAGCAGCTTGGGACAGGGAAGTCTAGCCAAAAACATTCAGTACTTC; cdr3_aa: CASSLGQGSLAKNIQYF
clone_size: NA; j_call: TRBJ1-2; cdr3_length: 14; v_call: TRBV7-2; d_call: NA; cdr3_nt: TGTGCCAGCAGCTTATTCCGGACAGATAATGGCTACACCTTC; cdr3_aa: CASSLFRTDNGYTF
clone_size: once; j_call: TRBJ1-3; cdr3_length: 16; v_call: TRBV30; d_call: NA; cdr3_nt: TGTGCCTGGAGCGCGGGGGCAGCTTCCTCTGGAAACACCATATATTTT; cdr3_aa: CAWSAGAASSGNTIYF
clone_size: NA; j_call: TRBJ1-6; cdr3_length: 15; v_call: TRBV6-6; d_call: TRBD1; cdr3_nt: TGTGCCAGCCGGTACCGGGGACAGGGTAATTCACCCCTCCACTTT; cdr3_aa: CASRYRGQGNSPLHF
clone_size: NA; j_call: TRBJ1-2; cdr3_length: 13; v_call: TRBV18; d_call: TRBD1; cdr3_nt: TGTGCCAGCACGGGACAGTTACTAAGAGGCTACACCTTC; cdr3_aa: CASTGQLLRGYTF
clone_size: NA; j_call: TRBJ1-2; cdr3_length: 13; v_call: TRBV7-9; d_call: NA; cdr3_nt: TGTGCCAGCAGCTTAGCCGACATCAATGGCTACACCTTC; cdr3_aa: CASSLADINGYTF
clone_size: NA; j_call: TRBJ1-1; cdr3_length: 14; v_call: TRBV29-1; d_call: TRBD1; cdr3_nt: TGCAGCGCCAGCCTACAGGGGAGAAGCACTGAAGCTTTCTTT; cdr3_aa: CSASLQGRSTEAFF
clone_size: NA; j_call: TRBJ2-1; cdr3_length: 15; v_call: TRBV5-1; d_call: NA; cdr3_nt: TGCGCCAGCAGCTTGGTAGCGGACTTCGACAATGAGCAGTTCTTC; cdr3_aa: CASSLVADFDNEQFF
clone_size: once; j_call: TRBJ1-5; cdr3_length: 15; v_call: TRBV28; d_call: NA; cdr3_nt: TGTGCCAGCAGTTCCCTAGAGGCGGGCGATCAGCCCCAGCATTTT; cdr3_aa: CASSSLEAGDQPQHF
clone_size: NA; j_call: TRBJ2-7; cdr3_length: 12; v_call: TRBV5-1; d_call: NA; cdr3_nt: TGCGCCAGCAGCGCAGGTCCTACGTCGCAGTACTTC; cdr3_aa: CASSAGPTSQYF
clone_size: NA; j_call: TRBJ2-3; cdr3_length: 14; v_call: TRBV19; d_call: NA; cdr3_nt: TGTGCCAGCCTTCCCGGTGGTAGCACAGATACGCAGTATTTT; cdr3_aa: CASLPGGSTDTQYF
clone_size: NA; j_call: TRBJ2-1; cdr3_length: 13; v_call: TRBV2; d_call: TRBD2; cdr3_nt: TGTGCGATCGGGACTAGCGCTAACAATGAGCAGTTCTTC; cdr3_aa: CAIGTSANNEQFF
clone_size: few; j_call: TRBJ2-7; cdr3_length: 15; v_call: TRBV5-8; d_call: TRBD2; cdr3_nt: TGTGCCAGCACCCTAGGACCGGGGGGCTCCTACGAGCAGTACTTC; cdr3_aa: CASTLGPGGSYEQYF
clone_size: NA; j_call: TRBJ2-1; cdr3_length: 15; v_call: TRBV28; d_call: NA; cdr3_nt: TGTGCCAGCAGTTTTGGCGGGGGCCCCTACAATGAGCAGTTCTTC; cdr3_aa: CASSFGGGPYNEQFF
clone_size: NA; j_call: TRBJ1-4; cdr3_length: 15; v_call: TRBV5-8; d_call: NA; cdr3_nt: TGTGCCAGCAGCCCCGGGAAGGACGGAAATGAAAAACTGTTTTTT; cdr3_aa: CASSPGKDGNEKLFF
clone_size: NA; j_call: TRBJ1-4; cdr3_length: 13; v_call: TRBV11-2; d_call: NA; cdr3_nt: TGTGCCAGCAGCCCGCGAAACAATGAAAAACTGTTTTTT; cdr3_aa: CASSPRNNEKLFF
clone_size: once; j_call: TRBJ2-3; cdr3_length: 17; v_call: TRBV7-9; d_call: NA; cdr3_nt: TGTGCCAGCAGCTTAGAGCCCCGGGAGACGGGCATAGATACGCAGTATTTT; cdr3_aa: CASSLEPRETGIDTQYF
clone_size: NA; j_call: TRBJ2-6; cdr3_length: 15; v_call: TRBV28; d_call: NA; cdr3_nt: TGTGCCAGCACTGGGGAAGCGGCTGGGGCCAACGTCCTGACTTTC; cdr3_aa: CASTGEAAGANVLTF
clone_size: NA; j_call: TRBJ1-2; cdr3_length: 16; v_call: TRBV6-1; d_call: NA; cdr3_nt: TGTGCCAGCAGGGAATCGACAGCCGTAGCTAACTATGGCTACACCTTC; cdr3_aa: CASRESTAVANYGYTF
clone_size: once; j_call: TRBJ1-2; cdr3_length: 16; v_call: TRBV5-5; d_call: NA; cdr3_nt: TGTGCCAGCAGCTTGGACAGGGCACTTAGCAACTATGGCTACACCTTC; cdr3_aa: CASSLDRALSNYGYTF
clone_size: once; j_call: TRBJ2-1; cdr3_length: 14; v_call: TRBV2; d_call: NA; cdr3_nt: TGTGCCAGCAGTGCTCAGGGGCCTTACAATGAGCAGTTCTTC; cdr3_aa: CASSAQGPYNEQFF
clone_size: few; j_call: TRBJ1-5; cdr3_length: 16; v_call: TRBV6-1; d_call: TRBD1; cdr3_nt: TGTGCCAGCAGTGAAGTGACAGGGGGCATCAATCAGCCCCAGCATTTT; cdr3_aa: CASSEVTGGINQPQHF
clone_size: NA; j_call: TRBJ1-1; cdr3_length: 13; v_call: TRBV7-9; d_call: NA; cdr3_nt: TGTTCCATAGCGGCCTCGTTTAACACTGAAGCTTTCTTT; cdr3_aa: CSIAASFNTEAFF
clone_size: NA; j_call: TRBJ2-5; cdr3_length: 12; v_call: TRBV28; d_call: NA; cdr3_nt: TGTGCCAGCAGTTCGGGATTGTTGGCCCAGTACTTC; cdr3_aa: CASSSGLLAQYF
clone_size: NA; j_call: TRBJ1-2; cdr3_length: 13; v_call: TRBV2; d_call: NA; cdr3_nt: TGTGCCAGCAGTGATAGGGGGTTGGGTGGCTACACCTTC; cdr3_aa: CASSDRGLGGYTF
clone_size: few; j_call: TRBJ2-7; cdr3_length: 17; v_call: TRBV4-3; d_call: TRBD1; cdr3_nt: TGCGCCAGCAGCCATGTATACACGGGACAGGGGACTGACGAGCAGTACTTC; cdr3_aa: CASSHVYTGQGTDEQYF
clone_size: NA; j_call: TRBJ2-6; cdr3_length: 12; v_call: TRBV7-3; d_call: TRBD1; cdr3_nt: TGTGCCAGCAGCCGGGACAGAAACGTCCTGACTTTC; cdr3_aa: CASSRDRNVLTF
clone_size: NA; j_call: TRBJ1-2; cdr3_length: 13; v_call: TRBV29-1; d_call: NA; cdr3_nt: TGCAGCGCGTACGCCGGGACAATGGGGGGCTACACCTTC; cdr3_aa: CSAYAGTMGGYTF
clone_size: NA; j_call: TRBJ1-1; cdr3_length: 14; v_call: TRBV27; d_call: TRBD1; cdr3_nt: TGTGCCTCCTCCCGACAGGGCTCTACGACTGAAGCTTTCTTT; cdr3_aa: CASSRQGSTTEAFF
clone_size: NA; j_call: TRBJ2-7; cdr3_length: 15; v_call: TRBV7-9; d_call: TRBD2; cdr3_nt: TGTGCCAGCAGCTTAAAAGCTAGCGGGAACGGCGAGCAGTACTTC; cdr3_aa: CASSLKASGNGEQYF